This T cell receptor (beta chain) was recorded in a study of neurological immune-mediated disorders. The study, taken as a whole, reports: Expanded clones shared no CDR3 amino acid sequences across subjects, suggesting private repertoires in all groups.

Germline CDR1 and CDR2: MGHRA and YSYEKL. This CDR3 region has 14 residues. Trimming stripped 4 bases from V and 0 bases from J, with 6 bases between. MiXCR, run by TCRdb on the 5' RACE reads, gives a single entry per CDR3 protein. The sample shows about 38,000 distinct CDR3 sequences, more than 4.5% of them seen only once. This clonotype was seen ten or more times. What it binds is unknown. Input was about a million sorted T cells, either CD4+ or CD8+. The sequence came from a man between 18 and 35 years old in good health. The chain carries TRBV4-1 and TRBJ1-4, with D possibly being TRBD1 (6 bases). What was sequenced was CD4+ T cells from blood. The CDR3: CASSRTATNEKLFF. The CDR3 bases are TGCGCCAGCAGCCGGACAGCAACTAATGAAAAACTGTTTTTT.